These T cell receptor beta chains were read from a single sample in a study of T cell changes during pregnancy in multiple sclerosis. Profiling relied on immunoSEQ multiplex PCR, and the TCRdb table lists in-frame clones only, not all of them. Among roughly 100,000 clones, 85% to 95% were seen once, and the ten largest hold roughly 1.5%. Material: peripheral blood, obtained after pregnancy. These receptors all stem from a female donor with multiple sclerosis, enrolled in a pregnancy study. The CDR3 runs from the conserved cysteine through the conserved F or W. A D gene is named only where the DNA matches it firmly. Expanded clones get a size class; other rows say once, few or many, or leave the size out.

D gene: TRBD1; clone size: -; J gene: TRBJ1-1; V gene: TRBV7-3; CDR3 DNA: TGTGCCAGCAGCTCCCAGACAGGGGGCCCGTTCATGAACACTGAAGCTTTCTTT; CDR3 protein: CASSSQTGGPFMNTEAFF
D gene: -; clone size: -; J gene: TRBJ2-7; V gene: TRBV28; CDR3 DNA: TGTGCCAGCAGTTTAAGGGGGAGCCACGAGCAGTACTTC; CDR3 protein: CASSLRGSHEQYF
D gene: TRBD2; clone size: -; J gene: TRBJ2-3; V gene: TRBV30; CDR3 DNA: TGTGCCTGTCAACGGGGGGGCAGCACAGATACGCAGTATTTT; CDR3 protein: CACQRGGSTDTQYF
D gene: -; clone size: -; J gene: TRBJ1-2; V gene: TRBV9; CDR3 DNA: TGTGCCAGCAGCGGGGTGGGGCCTAACTATGGCTACACCTTC; CDR3 protein: CASSGVGPNYGYTF
D gene: TRBD1; clone size: few; J gene: TRBJ2-7; V gene: TRBV28; CDR3 DNA: TGTGCCAGCAGTTACGGACAGGCCCCGGGGGAGCAGTACTTC; CDR3 protein: CASSYGQAPGEQYF
D gene: -; clone size: -; J gene: TRBJ2-3; V gene: TRBV5-1; CDR3 DNA: TGCGCCAGCAGCCCGTCACGGACAGATACGCAGTATTTT; CDR3 protein: CASSPSRTDTQYF
D gene: -; clone size: -; J gene: TRBJ1-3; V gene: TRBV11-1; CDR3 DNA: TGTGCCAGCAGCTCAGAGGTCTACTCTGGAAACACCATATATTTT; CDR3 protein: CASSSEVYSGNTIYF
D gene: TRBD2; clone size: -; J gene: TRBJ2-3; V gene: TRBV5-4; CDR3 DNA: TGTGCCAGCAGCCGGGGGGTTGCTACGCAGTATTTT; CDR3 protein: CASSRGVATQYF
D gene: TRBD1; clone size: -; J gene: TRBJ2-1; V gene: TRBV11-2; CDR3 DNA: TGTGCCAGCAGCTTAGACAGGGGGCTCTTCGATGAGCAGTTCTTC; CDR3 protein: CASSLDRGLFDEQFF
D gene: -; clone size: -; J gene: TRBJ2-7; V gene: TRBV19; CDR3 DNA: TGTGCCAGTGGAGCCGGGACCTGGGAGGTGGACGAGCAGTACTTC; CDR3 protein: CASGAGTWEVDEQYF
D gene: -; clone size: -; J gene: TRBJ2-5; V gene: TRBV5-6; CDR3 DNA: TGTGCCAGCAGCTCACCCGGGCGGGAAGAGACCCAGTACTTC; CDR3 protein: CASSSPGREETQYF
D gene: -; clone size: -; J gene: TRBJ2-2; V gene: TRBV7-8; CDR3 DNA: TGTGCCAGCAGCCCCCAGGCCGGGGAGCTGTTTTTT; CDR3 protein: CASSPQAGELFF
D gene: -; clone size: -; J gene: TRBJ1-3; V gene: TRBV4-1; CDR3 DNA: TGCGCCAGCGCTAGGGGAAACACCATATATTTT; CDR3 protein: CASARGNTIYF